This TCR beta chain was sequenced for a study of blood T cell repertoires in COVID-19. About the research overall: The United States, Italy and Spain supplied acute and convalescent COVID-19 samples.

TCRdb's copy holds only in-frame clones and misses some; the assay was immunoSEQ multiplex PCR. The data show around 250,000 clones, 85% seen once. Participant-reported clinical history was the basis for cohort assignment. The origin of this receptor is a woman aged 50 to 65 with acute COVID-19. The sequenced material came from PBMCs or T cells enriched from blood (not recorded which).

CDR3 loop: CASSIGTGRATNEKLFF. In nucleotides, the CDR3 is TGTGCCAGTAGTATCGGGACAGGGCGTGCAACTAATGAAAAACTGTTTTTT. The genes are TRBV19 and TRBJ1-4; TRBD1 agrees at 9 bases. After removal of 3 bases from V and 0 bases from J, the junction contained 5 bases not matched to a gene. Germline V gives CDR1 LNHDA, CDR2 SQIVND (reference sequence). This CDR3 spans 17 amino acids.